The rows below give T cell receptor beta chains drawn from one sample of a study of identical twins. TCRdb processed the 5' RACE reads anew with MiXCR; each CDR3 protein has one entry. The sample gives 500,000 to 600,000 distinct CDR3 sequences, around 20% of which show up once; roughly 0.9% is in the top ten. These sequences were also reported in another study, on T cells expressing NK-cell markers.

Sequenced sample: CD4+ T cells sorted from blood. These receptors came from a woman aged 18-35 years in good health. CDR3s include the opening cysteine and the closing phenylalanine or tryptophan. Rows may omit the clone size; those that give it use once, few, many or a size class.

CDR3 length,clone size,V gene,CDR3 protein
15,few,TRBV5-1,CASSLGGRRTDTQYF
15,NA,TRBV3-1,CASSQGQGPFYGYTF
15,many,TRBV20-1,CSARGTGGGNTEAFF
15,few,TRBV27,CAGESPGGIGEKLFF
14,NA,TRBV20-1,CSASARDGSYEQYF
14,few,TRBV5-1,CASTQDSGNTEAFF
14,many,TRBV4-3,CASSQWDRPHEQYF
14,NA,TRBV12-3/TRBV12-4,CASRPGRIDYEQYF
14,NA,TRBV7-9,CASSWGDRAYEQYF
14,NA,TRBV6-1,CASRERDNNSPLHF
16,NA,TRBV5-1,CASTLTGLRDYNEQFF
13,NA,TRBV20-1,CSAREILPYEQYF
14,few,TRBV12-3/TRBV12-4,CASSFGTHTDTQYF
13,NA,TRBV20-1,CSAPGTGVYEQYF
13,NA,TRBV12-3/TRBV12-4,CASRSDRETEAFF
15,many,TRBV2,CASNDQGAGANVLTF
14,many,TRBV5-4,CASSLAGAHNEQFF
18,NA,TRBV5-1,CASSWGLAGAFSGDEQFF
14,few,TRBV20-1,CSARNSGGTGTQYF
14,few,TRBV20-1,CSARGGQGPYGYTF
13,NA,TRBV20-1,CSATVRGYQPQHF
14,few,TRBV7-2,CASSILGPPGELFF
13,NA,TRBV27,CASSLAGINEQYF
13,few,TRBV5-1,CASSTTRNTEAFF
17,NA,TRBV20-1,CSAIPGTSGGGSGELFF
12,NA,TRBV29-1,CSRLDRGGGYTF
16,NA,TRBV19,CASSIDRGSASYEQYF
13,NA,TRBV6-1,CASRERTSYGYTF
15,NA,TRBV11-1,CASSPATYYSYEQYF
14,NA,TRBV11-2,CASSPLDFVNEQFF
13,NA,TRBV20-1,CSGSGTGSYEQYF
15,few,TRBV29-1,CSASGGLSSYNEQFF
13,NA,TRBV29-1,CSVGGTGFTTQYF
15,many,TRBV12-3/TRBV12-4,CASNRPSERQETQYF
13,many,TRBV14,CASSRTKGTEAFF
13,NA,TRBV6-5,CASSTSSGYGYTF